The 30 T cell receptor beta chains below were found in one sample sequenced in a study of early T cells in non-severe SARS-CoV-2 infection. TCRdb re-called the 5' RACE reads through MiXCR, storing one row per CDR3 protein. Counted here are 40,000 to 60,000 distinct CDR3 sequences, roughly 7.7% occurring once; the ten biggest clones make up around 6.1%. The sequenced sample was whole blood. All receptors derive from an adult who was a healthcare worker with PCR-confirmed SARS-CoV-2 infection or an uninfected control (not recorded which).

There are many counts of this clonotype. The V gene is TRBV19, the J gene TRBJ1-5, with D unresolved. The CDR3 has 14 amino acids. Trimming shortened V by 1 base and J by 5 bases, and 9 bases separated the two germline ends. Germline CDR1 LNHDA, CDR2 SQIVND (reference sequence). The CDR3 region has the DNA TGTGCCAGTAGTATAGGCGGGATCGATCAGCCCCAGCATTTT. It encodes CASSIGGIDQPQHF.

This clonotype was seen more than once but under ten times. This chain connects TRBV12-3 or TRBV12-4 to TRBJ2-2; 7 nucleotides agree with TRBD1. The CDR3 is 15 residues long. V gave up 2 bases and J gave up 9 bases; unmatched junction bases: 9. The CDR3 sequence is CASSLPQGDNRELFF. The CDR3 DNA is TGTGCCAGCAGTTTACCCCAGGGGGACAATCGGGAGCTGTTTTTT.

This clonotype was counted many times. CDR3 loop: CSARPSYNEQFF. CDR3 nucleotides: TGCAGTGCCCGACCTTCCTACAATGAGCAGTTCTTC. The chain joins TRBV20-1 to TRBJ2-1; the D is unclear. This CDR3 is 12 amino acids long. The V and J ends lost 6 bases and 1 base respectively, with 7 bases between them. The germline CDR1 and CDR2 sequences are DFQATT and SNEGSKA (reference sequence).

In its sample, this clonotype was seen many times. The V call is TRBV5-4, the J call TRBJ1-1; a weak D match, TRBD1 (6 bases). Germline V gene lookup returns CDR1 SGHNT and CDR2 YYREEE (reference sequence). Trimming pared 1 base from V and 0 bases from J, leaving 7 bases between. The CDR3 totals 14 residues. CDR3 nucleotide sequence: TGTGCCAGCAGCTTGTACAGGGTGAACACTGAAGCTTTCTTT. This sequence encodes CASSLYRVNTEAFF.

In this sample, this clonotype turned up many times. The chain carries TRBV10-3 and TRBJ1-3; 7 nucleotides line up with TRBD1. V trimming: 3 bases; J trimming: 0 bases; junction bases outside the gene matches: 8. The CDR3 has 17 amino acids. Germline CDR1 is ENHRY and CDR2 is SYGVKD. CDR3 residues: CAISDPGQSTSGNTIYF. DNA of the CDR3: TGTGCCATCAGTGACCCGGGACAGTCCACCTCTGGAAACACCATATATTTT.

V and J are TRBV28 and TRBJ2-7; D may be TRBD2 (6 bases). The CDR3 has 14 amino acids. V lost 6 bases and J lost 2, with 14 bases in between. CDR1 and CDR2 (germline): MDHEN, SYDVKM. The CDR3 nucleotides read TGTGCCAGCAGGACCTCGGGAGCCACCTACGAGCAGTACTTC. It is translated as CASRTSGATYEQYF.

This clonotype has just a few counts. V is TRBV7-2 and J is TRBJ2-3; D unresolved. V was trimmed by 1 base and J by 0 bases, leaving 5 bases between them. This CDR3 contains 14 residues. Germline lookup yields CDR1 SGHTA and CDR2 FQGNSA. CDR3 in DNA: TGTGCCAGCAGCTTAGACAGTAGCACAGATACGCAGTATTTT. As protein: CASSLDSSTDTQYF.

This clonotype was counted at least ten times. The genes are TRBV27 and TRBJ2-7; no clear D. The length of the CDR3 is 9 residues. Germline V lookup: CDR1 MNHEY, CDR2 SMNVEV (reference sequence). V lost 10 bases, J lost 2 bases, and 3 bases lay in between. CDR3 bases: TGTGCCATGCCCTACGAGCAGTACTTC. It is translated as CAMPYEQYF.

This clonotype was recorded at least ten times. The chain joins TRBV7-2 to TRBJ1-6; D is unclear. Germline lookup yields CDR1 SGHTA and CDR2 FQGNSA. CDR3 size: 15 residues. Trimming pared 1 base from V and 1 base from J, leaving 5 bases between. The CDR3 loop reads CASSLEASYNSPLHF. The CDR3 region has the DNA TGTGCCAGCAGCTTAGAGGCTTCCTATAATTCACCCCTCCACTTT.

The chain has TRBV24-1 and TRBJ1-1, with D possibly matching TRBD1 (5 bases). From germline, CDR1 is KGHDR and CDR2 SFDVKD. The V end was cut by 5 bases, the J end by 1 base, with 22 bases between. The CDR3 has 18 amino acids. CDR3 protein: CATSGLGGQGFRNTEAFF. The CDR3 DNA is TGTGCCACCAGTGGCCTCGGCGGGCAGGGCTTTAGGAACACTGAAGCTTTCTTT.

CDR3 nucleotide sequence: TGTGCCAGCTCACAACTGGATGACAGGGGAGGATCACCCCTCCACTTT. Residues: CASSQLDDRGGSPLHF. The rearrangement links TRBV18 to TRBJ1-6; 8 bases match TRBD1. CDR1 KGHSH and CDR2 LQKENI come from the germline V gene. There are 16 residues in the CDR3. The J segment lost 10 bases and the V segment lost 4 bases, leaving 12 bases of the junction unmatched.

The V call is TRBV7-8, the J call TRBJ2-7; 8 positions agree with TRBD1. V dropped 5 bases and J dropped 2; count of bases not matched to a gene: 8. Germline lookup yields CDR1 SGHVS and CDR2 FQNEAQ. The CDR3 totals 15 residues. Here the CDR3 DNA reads TGTGCCAGCAGCCTCGGGACAGGATCTACCTACGAGCAGTACTTC. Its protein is CASSLGTGSTYEQYF.

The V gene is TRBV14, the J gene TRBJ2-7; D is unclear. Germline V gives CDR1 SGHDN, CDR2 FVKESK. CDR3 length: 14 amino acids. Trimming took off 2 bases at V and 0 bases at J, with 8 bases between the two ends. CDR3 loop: CASSQWSSSYEQYF. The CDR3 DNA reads TGTGCCAGCAGCCAATGGTCCTCCTCCTACGAGCAGTACTTC.

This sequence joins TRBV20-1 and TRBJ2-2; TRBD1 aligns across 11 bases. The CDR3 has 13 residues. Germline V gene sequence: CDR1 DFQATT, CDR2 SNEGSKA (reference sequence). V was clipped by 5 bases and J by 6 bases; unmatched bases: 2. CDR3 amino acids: CSAPGQGAGELFF. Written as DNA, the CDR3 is TGCAGTGCTCCGGGACAGGGGGCCGGGGAGCTGTTTTTT.

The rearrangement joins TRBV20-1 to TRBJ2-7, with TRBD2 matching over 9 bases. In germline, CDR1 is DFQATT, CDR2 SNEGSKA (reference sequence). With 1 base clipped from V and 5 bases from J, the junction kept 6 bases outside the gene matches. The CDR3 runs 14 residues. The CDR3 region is CSARGQRGANEQYF. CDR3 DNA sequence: TGCAGTGCTAGAGGTCAGCGGGGGGCCAACGAGCAGTACTTC.

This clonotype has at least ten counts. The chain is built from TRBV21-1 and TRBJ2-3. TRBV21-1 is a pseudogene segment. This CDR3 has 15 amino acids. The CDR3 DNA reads TGTGCCAGCAGCAAAGTGGGAACTGTCACAGATACGCAGTATTTT. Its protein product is CASSKVGTVTDTQYF.

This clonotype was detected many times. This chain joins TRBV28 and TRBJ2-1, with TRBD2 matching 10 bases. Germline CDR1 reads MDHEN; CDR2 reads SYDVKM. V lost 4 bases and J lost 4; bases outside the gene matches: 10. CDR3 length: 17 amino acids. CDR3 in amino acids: CASSYALAGGPYNEQFF. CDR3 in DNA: TGTGCCAGCAGTTATGCCTTAGCGGGGGGACCTTACAATGAGCAGTTCTTC.

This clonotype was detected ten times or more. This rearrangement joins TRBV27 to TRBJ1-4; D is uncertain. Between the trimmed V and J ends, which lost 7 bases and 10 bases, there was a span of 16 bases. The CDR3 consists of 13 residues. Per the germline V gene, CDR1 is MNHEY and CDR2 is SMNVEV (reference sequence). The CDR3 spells CASMGLTKGKLFF. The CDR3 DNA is TGTGCCAGCATGGGCCTTACCAAGGGAAAACTGTTTTTT.

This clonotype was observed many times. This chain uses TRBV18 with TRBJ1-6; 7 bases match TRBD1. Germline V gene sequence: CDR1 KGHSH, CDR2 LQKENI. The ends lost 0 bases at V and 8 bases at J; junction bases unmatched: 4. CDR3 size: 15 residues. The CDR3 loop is CASSPPTGRYSPLHF. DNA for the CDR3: TGTGCCAGCTCACCACCGACAGGGCGTTATTCACCCCTCCACTTT.

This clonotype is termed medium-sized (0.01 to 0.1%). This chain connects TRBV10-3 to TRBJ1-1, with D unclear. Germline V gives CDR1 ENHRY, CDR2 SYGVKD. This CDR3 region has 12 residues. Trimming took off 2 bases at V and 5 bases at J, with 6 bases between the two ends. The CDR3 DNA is TGTGCCATCAGTGAGGGGCGGACTGAAGCTTTCTTT. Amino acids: CAISEGRTEAFF.

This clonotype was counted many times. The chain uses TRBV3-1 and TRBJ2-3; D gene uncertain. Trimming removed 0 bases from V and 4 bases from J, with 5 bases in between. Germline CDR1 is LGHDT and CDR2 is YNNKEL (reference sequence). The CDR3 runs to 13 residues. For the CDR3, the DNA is TGTGCCAGCAGCCAAGATAGGGCAGATACGCAGTATTTT. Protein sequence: CASSQDRADTQYF.

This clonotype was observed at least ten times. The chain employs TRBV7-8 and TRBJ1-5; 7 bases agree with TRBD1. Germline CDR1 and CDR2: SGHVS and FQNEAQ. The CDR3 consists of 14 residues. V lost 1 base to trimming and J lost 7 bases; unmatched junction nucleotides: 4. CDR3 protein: CASSLGQGGQPQHF. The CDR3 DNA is TGTGCCAGCAGCTTAGGACAGGGTGGGCAGCCCCAGCATTTT.

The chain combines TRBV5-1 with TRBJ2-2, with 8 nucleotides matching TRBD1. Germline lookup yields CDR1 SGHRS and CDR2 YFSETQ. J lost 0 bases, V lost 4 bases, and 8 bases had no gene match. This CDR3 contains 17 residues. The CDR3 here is CASSAIDRGPNTGELFF. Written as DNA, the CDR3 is TGCGCCAGCAGCGCGATCGACAGGGGTCCGAACACCGGGGAGCTGTTTTTT.

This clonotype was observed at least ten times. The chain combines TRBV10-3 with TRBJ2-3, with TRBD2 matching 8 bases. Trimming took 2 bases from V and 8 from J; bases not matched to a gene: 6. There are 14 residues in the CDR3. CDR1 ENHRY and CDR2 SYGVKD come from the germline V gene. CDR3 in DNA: TGTGCCATCAGTGAGGATGTACGGGGGGGTACGCAGTATTTT. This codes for CAISEDVRGGTQYF.

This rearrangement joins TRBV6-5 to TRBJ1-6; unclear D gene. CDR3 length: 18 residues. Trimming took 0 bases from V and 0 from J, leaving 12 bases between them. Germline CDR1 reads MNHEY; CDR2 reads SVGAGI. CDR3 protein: CASSYSSGISSYNSPLHF. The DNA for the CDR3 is TGTGCCAGCAGTTACTCTTCGGGAATTAGCTCCTATAATTCACCCCTCCACTTT.

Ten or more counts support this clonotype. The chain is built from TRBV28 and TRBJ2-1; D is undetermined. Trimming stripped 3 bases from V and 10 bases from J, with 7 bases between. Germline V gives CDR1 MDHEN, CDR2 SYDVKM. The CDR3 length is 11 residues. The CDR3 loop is CASSFRSEQFF. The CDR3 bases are TGTGCCAGCAGTTTCAGGTCGGAGCAGTTCTTC. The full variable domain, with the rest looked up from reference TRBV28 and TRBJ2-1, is DVKVTQSSRYLVKRTGEKVFLECVQDMDHENMFWYRQDPGLGLRLIYFSYDVKMKEKGDIPEGYSVSREKKERFSLILESASTNQTSMYLCASSFRSEQFFGPGTRLTVL.

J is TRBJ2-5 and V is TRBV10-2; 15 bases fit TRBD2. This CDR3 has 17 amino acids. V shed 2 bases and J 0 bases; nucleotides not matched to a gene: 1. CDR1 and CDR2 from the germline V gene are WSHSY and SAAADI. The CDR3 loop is CASSEGLAGGYQETQYF. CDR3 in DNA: TGCGCCAGCAGTGAGGGACTAGCGGGGGGGTACCAAGAGACCCAGTACTTC.

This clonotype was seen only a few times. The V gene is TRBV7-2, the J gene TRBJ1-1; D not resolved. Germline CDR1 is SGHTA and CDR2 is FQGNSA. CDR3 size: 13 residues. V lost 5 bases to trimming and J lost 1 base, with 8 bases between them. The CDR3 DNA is TGTGCCAGCAGCAACCTGAAGAACACTGAAGCTTTCTTT. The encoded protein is CASSNLKNTEAFF.

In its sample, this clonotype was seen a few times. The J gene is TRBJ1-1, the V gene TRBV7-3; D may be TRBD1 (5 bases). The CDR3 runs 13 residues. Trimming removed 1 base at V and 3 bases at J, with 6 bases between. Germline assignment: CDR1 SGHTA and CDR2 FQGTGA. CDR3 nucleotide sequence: TGTGCCAGCAGCTTAAGGGGGGACACTGAAGCTTTCTTT. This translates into CASSLRGDTEAFF. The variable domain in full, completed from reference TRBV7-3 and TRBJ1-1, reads GAGVSQTPSNKVTEKGKYVELRCDPISGHTALYWYRQSLGQGPEFLIYFQGTGAADDSGLPNDRFFAVRPEGSVSTLKIQRTERGDSAVYLCASSLRGDTEAFFGQGTRLTVV.

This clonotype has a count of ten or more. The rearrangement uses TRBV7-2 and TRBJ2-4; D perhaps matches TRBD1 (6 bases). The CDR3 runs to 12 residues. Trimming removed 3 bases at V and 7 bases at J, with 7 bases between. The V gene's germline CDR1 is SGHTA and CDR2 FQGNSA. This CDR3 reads CASSFTGNIQYF. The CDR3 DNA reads TGTGCCAGCAGCTTTACAGGGAACATTCAGTACTTC.